These 10 T cell receptor beta chains were all obtained from the same sample, sequenced in a study of blood T cells in healthy people across ages. The second PCR ran about 6 to 12 cycles with a sample-barcoded 5' primer and J-beta primers. MiXCR, applied by TCRdb to the 5' RACE reads, yields one record per CDR3 protein. Of 450,000 to 700,000 distinct CDR3 sequences in the sample, about 26% were seen once. Specimen: blood. These receptors all stem from a woman aged 70-85 years in good health.

This clonotype came up many times. The chain carries TRBV7-2 and TRBJ2-6; D unclear. The CDR3 consists of 16 residues. Trimming took 1 base from V and 1 from J, leaving 8 bases between them. CDR1 is SGHTA and CDR2 is FQGNSA in the germline V gene. The CDR3 loop is CASSLVLGSGANVLTF. DNA of the CDR3: TGTGCCAGCAGCTTAGTTTTAGGGTCTGGGGCCAACGTCCTGACTTTC. Combining the CDR3 with reference TRBV7-2 and TRBJ2-6 gives the whole variable domain GAGVSQSPSNKVTEKGKDVELRCDPISGHTALYWYRQSLGQGLEFLIYFQGNSAPDKSGLPSDRFSAERTGGSVSTLTIQRTQQEDSAVYLCASSLVLGSGANVLTFGAGSRLTVL.

This clonotype was seen a handful of times. The rearrangement joins TRBV27 to TRBJ1-2, with no clear D. CDR1 MNHEY and CDR2 SMNVEV come from the germline V gene (reference sequence). The CDR3 consists of 15 residues. With 8 bases removed from V and 4 bases from J, the gap between germline ends came to 20 bases. The chain's CDR3 is CASGSFPGSTYGYTF. DNA for the CDR3: TGTGCCAGCGGATCCTTTCCAGGCTCCACCTATGGCTACACCTTC.

A few counts support this clonotype. This chain uses TRBV27 with TRBJ2-5; unclear D gene. CDR3 length: 13 amino acids. V was clipped by 3 bases and J by 5 bases, with 10 bases between them. CDR1 MNHEY and CDR2 SMNVEV come from the germline V gene (reference sequence). The CDR3 nucleotides are TGTGCCAGCAGTTTCAAGGCACACGAGACCCAGTACTTC. Translation: CASSFKAHETQYF.

The rearrangement joins TRBV29-1 to TRBJ1-4; 8 bases fit TRBD1. This CDR3 spans 13 amino acids. The V and J ends lost 6 bases and 3 bases, in that order; junction bases with no gene match: 3. CDR1 and CDR2 from the germline V gene are SQVTM and ANQGSEA. CDR3 in DNA: TGCAGCGTCGCAGGGGGCCCTAATGAAAAACTGTTTTTT. Its translation: CSVAGGPNEKLFF.

The V gene is TRBV4-2, the J gene TRBJ1-5, with a tentative D call TRBD1 (6 bases). The CDR3 loop spans 17 amino acids. V lost 3 bases and J 4 bases, leaving 19 bases between the germline ends. Per the germline V gene, CDR1 is LGHNA and CDR2 is YNFKEQ. CDR3 nucleotides: TGTGCCAGCAGCCATCCTCCCGGGGGGCAGTTTAATCAGCCCCAGCATTTT. Its translation is CASSHPPGGQFNQPQHF.

This clonotype was seen ten or more times. The V gene is TRBV5-1, the J gene TRBJ2-1, with D unclear. Trimming removed 2 bases at V and 0 bases at J, with 6 bases between. Germline CDR1 and CDR2: SGHRS and YFSETQ. The CDR3 spans 14 residues. As DNA, the CDR3 is TGCGCCAGCAGCTTACAGAGCTCCTACAATGAGCAGTTCTTC. This sequence encodes CASSLQSSYNEQFF.

The chain combines TRBV20-1 with TRBJ2-4; either TRBD1 or TRBD2 may fit D (6 bases each). This CDR3 spans 14 amino acids. V was trimmed by 1 base and J by 7 bases, leaving 14 bases between them. Germline-derived CDR1 and CDR2 are DFQATT and SNEGSKA (reference sequence). DNA of the CDR3: TGCAGTGCTAGAGTCCCAGGGGAGGCGAACATTCAGTACTTC. This sequence encodes CSARVPGEANIQYF.

This clonotype occurred a few times. CDR3 amino acids: CASSRSVLETQYF. CDR3 nucleotide sequence: TGTGCCAGCTCACGGTCAGTTCTAGAGACCCAGTACTTC. The rearrangement joins TRBV18 to TRBJ2-5, with unresolved D. This CDR3 has 13 residues. Germline V CDR1 and CDR2: KGHSH, LQKENI. Trimming took off 4 bases at V and 4 bases at J, with 10 bases between the two ends.

This rearrangement joins TRBV20-1 to TRBJ2-7, with D hard to call. Trimming stripped 4 bases from V and 5 bases from J, with 18 bases between. CDR3 length: 14 residues. The germline gives CDR1 DFQATT, CDR2 SNEGSKA (reference sequence). CDR3 bases: TGCAGTGCTACCACAAATGGCGTTGGCGACGAGCAGTACTTC. This translates into CSATTNGVGDEQYF.

This rearrangement joins TRBV2 to TRBJ2-5; 8 bases match TRBD1. Germline values: CDR1 SNHLY, CDR2 FYNNEI. The CDR3 runs to 13 residues. Trimming removed 6 bases from V and 5 bases from J; junction bases left unmatched: 5. The CDR3: CASREGQVETQYF. The CDR3 coding sequence is TGTGCCAGCAGGGAGGGACAGGTGGAGACCCAGTACTTC.